The 10 T cell receptor beta chains presented below share a single source sample, sequenced in a study of post-analysis software for immune sequencing data. Study conclusions and caveats: There were five TRBV segments more frequent in patients than controls, and TRBV5-6, TRBV5-1 and TRBV20-1 were among them.

Which antigens these TCRs recognize remains unknown. TCR beta cDNA libraries had unique molecular identifiers. TCRdb recomputed calls from the PCR reads with MiXCR, one row per CDR3 protein. This sample has about 200,000 distinct CDR3 sequences, with roughly 30% found just once. The sample consisted of blood. The receptors originated from a girl aged 2 to 17 with multiple sclerosis.

The table lists this clonotype with many counts. The gene calls are TRBV6-6 and TRBJ1-2; perhaps TRBD1 as D (5 bases). CDR1 and CDR2 (germline): MNHNY, SVGAGI (reference sequence). Trimming pared 3 bases from V and 1 base from J, leaving 18 bases between. The CDR3 is 17 residues long. The DNA for the CDR3 is TGTGCCAGCAGTTATGGGGCAGGGTGGCAAAATAACTATGGCTACACCTTC. Its protein is CASSYGAGWQNNYGYTF.

This clonotype came up many times. The chain employs TRBV5-1 and TRBJ2-1, with 8 positions matching TRBD2. Germline V lookup: CDR1 SGHRS, CDR2 YFSETQ. The J segment lost 7 bases and the V segment lost 4 bases, leaving 7 bases of the junction unmatched. This CDR3 is built from 14 residues. Written as DNA, the CDR3 is TGCGCCAGCAGCCCGGGGGGGCCGGGGAATGAGCAGTTCTTC. Protein product: CASSPGGPGNEQFF.

This clonotype was counted once. This rearrangement joins TRBV27 to TRBJ1-5; a possible D gene is TRBD1 (5 bases). The CDR3 length is 15 residues. Germline V gene sequence: CDR1 MNHEY, CDR2 SMNVEV (reference sequence). The germline V and J ends were trimmed by 6 bases and 3 bases, with 15 bases remaining between them. CDR3 coding DNA: TGTGCCAGCAGGACCTCGGGGGTCCCCAATCAGCCCCAGCATTTT. Residues: CASRTSGVPNQPQHF.

The chain carries TRBV5-5 and TRBJ2-1; tentatively, D is TRBD2 (5 bases). Germline V gene data show CDR1 as SGHKS and CDR2 as YYEKEE (reference sequence). The CDR3 is made up of 15 amino acids. V shed 3 bases and J shed 6 bases, with 16 bases lying between them. For the CDR3, the DNA is TGTGCCAGCAGCTCAGGACTTCTTTTCTCCAATGAGCAGTTCTTC. It translates to CASSSGLLFSNEQFF.

This clonotype was recorded a few times. This chain links TRBV6-6 with TRBJ2-1; 9 bases line up with TRBD1. Per the germline V gene, CDR1 is MNHNY and CDR2 is SVGAGI (reference sequence). The CDR3 has 15 residues. J was trimmed by 4 bases and V by 6 bases; bases with no gene match: 7. The CDR3 reads CASRPPGTGYNEQFF. In DNA, the CDR3 is TGTGCCAGCAGACCGCCCGGGACAGGGTACAATGAGCAGTTCTTC.

The table lists this clonotype with many counts. The V gene is TRBV12-5, the J gene TRBJ2-7; weak D call: TRBD1 (6 bases). This CDR3 region has 18 residues. Looked up from germline, CDR1 is LGHNT and CDR2 is FRNRAP. The V end lost 4 bases, the J end lost 0 bases, and 22 bases lay between the germline ends. The chain's CDR3 is CASGSPQTPGHSSYEQYF. The CDR3 DNA is TGTGCTAGTGGTTCCCCCCAGACTCCGGGACATAGCTCCTACGAGCAGTACTTC.

The chain uses TRBV12-3 or TRBV12-4 and TRBJ2-6, with a weak D call TRBD2 (6 bases). V dropped 2 bases and J dropped 0 bases, with 17 bases sitting between them. The CDR3 runs 19 residues. As DNA, the CDR3 is TGTGCCAGCAGTTTAAGAGGAGGGGCCATCTCCTCTGGGGCCAACGTCCTGACTTTC. Protein sequence: CASSLRGGAISSGANVLTF.

This clonotype was seen ten or more times. V usage is TRBV29-1 and J usage is TRBJ2-3; the D gene is possibly TRBD1 (5 bases). Trimming cost V 4 bases and J 1 base, with 15 bases left between them. CDR1 and CDR2 from the germline V gene are SQVTM and ANQGSEA. The CDR3 consists of 15 residues. In nucleotides, the CDR3 is TGCAGCGTTGTTCGGCAGGGCCTAGGCACAGATACGCAGTATTTT. Translated, it gives CSVVRQGLGTDTQYF.

This clonotype was seen many times. V usage is TRBV12-3 or TRBV12-4 and J usage is TRBJ2-7; perhaps TRBD2 as D (6 bases). The CDR3 is 16 amino acids. Deletions cut 6 bases from V and 5 bases from J, with 23 bases between. As DNA, the CDR3 is TGTGCCAGCAGCCCCCCTCTCAGTGGCGGGAACCACGAGCAGTACTTC. It yields the protein CASSPPLSGGNHEQYF.

The table lists this clonotype with many counts. The chain combines TRBV4-1 with TRBJ1-2; D is unclear. Germline CDR1 MGHRA, CDR2 YSYEKL. The CDR3 length is 15 residues. The germline V and J ends were trimmed by 0 bases and 4 bases, with 12 bases remaining between them. CDR3 nucleotides: TGCGCCAGCAGCCAAGATCGTGGCAGGAGCTATGGCTACACCTTC. Its protein product is CASSQDRGRSYGYTF.